This T cell receptor (beta chain) was sequenced during a study of T cells expressing NK-cell markers. Study outcomes and limitations: Of the CD8+ T cell pool in about 6 donors, roughly 1.0-7.0% was accounted for by dominant NKG2C+ clonotypes.

The germline V gene has CDR1 SQVTM and CDR2 ANQGSEA. The CDR3 covers 13 residues. About this clonotype itself: Its target is unknown.

In generating TCR beta cDNA, 5'RACE template switching with UMIs was used. TCRdb re-called the 5' RACE reads and shows each CDR3 protein once, DNA omitted. Found here are more than 400,000 distinct CDR3 sequences; the top ten clones hold 7.3%. This rearrangement joins TRBV29-1 to TRBJ2-2; TCRdb designates TRBD1, a call that cannot be tested without DNA. Sequencing was performed on blood T cells: a sorted CD56 or NKG2C T cell subset, CD4+ or CD8+ T cells, or bulk PBMC T cells (not recorded which). This TCR came from a woman between 18 and 70 years old in good health. CDR3 in amino acids: CSVNEQGFGELFF.